The clone carrying this TCR beta chain has more than one count but fewer than ten. Its antigen is not known. Construction of the TCRbeta library involved unique molecular identifiers. A single record per CDR3 protein comes from TCRdb applying MiXCR to the PCR reads. The sample yields 450,000 to 550,000 distinct CDR3 sequences, around 10% seen once. There are 17 residues in the CDR3. The junction had 5 bases not matched to a gene; V was cut back by 0 bases and J by 1 base. CDR1 is PRHDT and CDR2 is FYEKMQ in the germline V gene (reference sequence). The sample belongs to a study of T-cell reconstitution after alpha-beta-depleted transplantation in children. Overall study findings and caveats: It was reported that alpha-beta T cells came from several hundred expanded graft clones (about two months after transplant).

The specimen was PBMCs, mostly from graft donor cells, collected 180 days after TCRalphabeta/CD19-depleted stem cell transplant. The gene calls are TRBV13 and TRBJ2-4, with 8 bases lining up with TRBD2. The clonotype comes from a female patient aged 2-10 years who had a stem cell transplant for aplastic anemia, so the T cells may come from the graft donor. The CDR3, as DNA: TGTGCCAGCAGCTTAGGCCTCGGCGGGAGGGCCAAAAACATTCAGTACTTC. Amino acid sequence: CASSLGLGGRAKNIQYF.